This T cell receptor beta chain was identified during a study of blood T cells in healthy people across ages. The second PCR ran roughly 7 to 12 cycles with a sample-barcoded 5' primer and J-beta primers. The template-switch adaptor was a 5' adaptor with 12 random nucleotides. It tagged each cDNA molecule. Each CDR3 protein is one row after TCRdb ran MiXCR on the 5' RACE reads. The sample comprises 800,000 or so distinct CDR3 sequences, about 25% of which are singletons, and approximately 4% rests with the top ten. The germline gives CDR1 SGHVS, CDR2 FQNEAQ. Trimming removed 1 base at V and 4 bases at J, with 7 bases between. The CDR3 loop spans 14 amino acids. This same sample was also taken into another study, of T cells of mothers and their children. That report notes: The yield was over 8.5 million TCR beta CDR3 reads from each mother and about 3.2 million from each child.

Sequencing used blood. The sequence was obtained from a boy aged 10-17 years in good health. The chain recombines TRBV7-8 with TRBJ2-2; D gene uncertain. In DNA, the CDR3 is TGTGCCAGCAGCTTAGTTCTATCCACCGGGGAGCTGTTTTTT. Amino acids: CASSLVLSTGELFF.